The 28 T cell receptor beta chains given below trace back to one sample, sequenced in a study of metastatic and nonmetastatic thyroid tumors. No patient received treatment before thyroid surgery. Using MiXCR, TCRdb reanalyzed the PCR reads. Among over 55,000 clones listed, less than 30% were seen once. Sequencing was done on a sample of blood. These receptors originate from a female donor with papillary thyroid cancer or a benign thyroid nodule (not recorded which). Some clones in this sample may be carry-over from other donors' samples.

The chain is built from TRBV7-2 and TRBJ1-5; D remains ambiguous. CDR1 SGHTA and CDR2 FQGNSA come from the germline V gene. V was trimmed by 6 bases and J by 5 bases, leaving 14 bases between them. The length of the CDR3 is 14 residues. The CDR3 DNA follows: TGTGCCAGCAGTAGAATCGAGGAGGATCAGCCCCAGCATTTT. It yields the protein CASSRIEEDQPQHF.

CDR3 DNA: TGTGCCAGCAGCCAGGCCGGGACCGATTATGGCTACACCTTC. Translating gives CASSQAGTDYGYTF. The rearrangement joins TRBV3-1 to TRBJ1-2, with a weak D call TRBD1 (5 bases). Trimming took 3 bases from V and 5 from J, leaving 13 bases between them. This CDR3 is 14 amino acids long. Germline V CDR1 and CDR2: LGHDT, YNNKEL (reference sequence). Full variable domain (missing parts from reference TRBV3-1 and TRBJ1-2): DTAVSQTPKYLVTQMGNDKSIKCEQNLGHDTMYWYKQDSKKFLKIMFSYNNKELIINETVPNRFSPKSPDKAHLNLHINSLELGDSAVYFCASSQAGTDYGYTFGSGTRLTVV.

This clone was seen a few times. The rearrangement links TRBV6-4 to TRBJ2-3; TRBD2 matches 12 bases. After removal of 8 bases from V and 0 bases from J, the junction contained 3 bases not matched to a gene. CDR1 MRHNA and CDR2 SNTAGT come from the germline V gene. The CDR3 has 15 amino acids. CDR3 sequence (DNA): TGTGCCAGCGCCGGGACTAGCGGGAGCACAGATACGCAGTATTTT. Amino acids: CASAGTSGSTDTQYF.

The chain links TRBV7-3 to TRBJ2-3, with D maybe TRBD2 (8 bases). Germline CDR1 and CDR2: SGHTA and FQGTGA. This CDR3 contains 15 residues. Trimming shortened V by 6 bases and J by 5 bases, and 18 bases separated the two germline ends. The CDR3 loop reads CASRRQGLERDTQYF. The CDR3 nucleotides read TGTGCCAGCAGACGACAGGGACTAGAAAGAGATACGCAGTATTTT.

This clone has only a few counts. The rearrangement uses TRBV2 and TRBJ1-2; TRBD1 agrees at 7 bases. V lost 8 bases and J lost 3; bases outside the gene matches: 9. This CDR3 comprises 14 residues. Germline V gene lookup returns CDR1 SNHLY and CDR2 FYNNEI. In DNA, the CDR3 is TGTGCCAGCCGTAGCCGGGGACAGCACTATGGCTACACCTTC. It codes for CASRSRGQHYGYTF.

Only a few counts were recorded for this clone. This chain connects TRBV6-5 to TRBJ2-6; unclear D gene. V was shortened by 2 bases and J by 1 base, with 6 bases between the two germline ends. Germline assignment: CDR1 MNHEY and CDR2 SVGAGI. The length of the CDR3 is 15 residues. Here the CDR3 DNA reads TGTGCCAGCAGTTACGGGCCATCTGGGGCCAACGTCCTGACTTTC. It codes for CASSYGPSGANVLTF.

The rearrangement uses TRBV3-1 and TRBJ2-3; 11 bases match TRBD2. Unmatched junction bases numbered 9, after V lost 4 bases and J lost 0 bases. Germline assignment: CDR1 LGHDT and CDR2 YNNKEL (reference sequence). The CDR3 runs to 18 residues. CDR3 amino acids: CASSRRLAGGSSTDTQYF. The CDR3 DNA is TGTGCCAGCAGCCGACGATTAGCGGGGGGGTCTAGCACAGATACGCAGTATTTT.

This clone was found many times. The rearrangement uses TRBV29-1 and TRBJ1-6; a possible D gene is TRBD1 (6 bases). V shed 6 bases and J shed 10 bases, with 16 bases lying between them. In germline, CDR1 is SQVTM, CDR2 ANQGSEA. There are 13 residues in the CDR3. DNA of the CDR3: TGCAGCGTCCGTGAGGGGGATGGGTCACCCCTCCACTTT. Its translation: CSVREGDGSPLHF.

This clone was found a few times. V and J are TRBV19 and TRBJ2-7, with D unresolved. Germline CDR1 is LNHDA and CDR2 is SQIVND (reference sequence). The CDR3 spans 14 residues. Trimming stripped 2 bases from V and 0 bases from J, with 8 bases between. The CDR3 reads CASSISESSYEQYF. The CDR3 DNA follows: TGTGCCAGTAGTATAAGCGAGAGCTCCTACGAGCAGTACTTC.

The table lists this clone with a few counts. The rearrangement uses TRBV6-2 or TRBV6-3 and TRBJ1-5; TRBD1 is a possible D gene (5 bases). The CDR3 extends over 12 amino acids. The ends were cut back, 2 bases at V and 13 bases at J, with 12 bases in the middle. Per the germline V gene, CDR1 is MNHEY and CDR2 is SVGEGT. In nucleotides, the CDR3 is TGTGCCAGCAGTTACAGGGGTGGCGATCAGCATTTT. It encodes CASSYRGGDQHF.

This clone was counted at least ten times. The chain joins TRBV20-1 to TRBJ2-1; D tentatively reads TRBD1 or TRBD2 (5 bases each). The ends were cut back, 7 bases at V and 3 bases at J, with 10 bases in the middle. Germline CDR1 is DFQATT and CDR2 is SNEGSKA (reference sequence). The CDR3 runs 12 residues. CDR3 sequence reads: CSVSGRYNEQFF. The CDR3 region has the DNA TGCAGTGTTTCGGGACGCTACAATGAGCAGTTCTTC.

This clone was recorded a few times. The rearrangement links TRBV12-3 or TRBV12-4 to TRBJ1-2; 8 bases fit TRBD1. This CDR3 is 13 amino acids long. The J segment lost 8 bases and the V segment lost 6 bases, leaving 8 bases of the junction unmatched. This CDR3 reads CASSQQGDVGYTF. CDR3 DNA: TGTGCCAGCAGCCAACAGGGGGATGTAGGCTACACCTTC.

This clone is labeled medium-sized. The chain employs TRBV28 and TRBJ2-1, with unresolved D. V lost 5 bases and J lost 9, with 8 bases in between. Looked up from germline, CDR1 is MDHEN and CDR2 is SYDVKM. The CDR3 covers 11 residues. This chain's CDR3 is CASSQESEQFF. DNA of the CDR3: TGTGCCAGCAGTCAGGAGTCTGAGCAGTTCTTC.

The CDR3: CASSLNRGDYEQYF. The CDR3 bases are TGTGCCAGCAGCCTGAACAGGGGCGACTACGAGCAGTACTTC. V and J are TRBV6-1 and TRBJ2-7, with 7 bases matching TRBD1. The CDR3 is 14 residues long. Trimming cost V 6 bases and J 3 bases; bases outside gene matches: 8. Germline loops: CDR1 MNHNS, CDR2 SASEGT.

This clone was recorded at least ten times. V gene TRBV11-3 combines with J gene TRBJ1-1, with 7 nucleotides matching TRBD1. Germline trimming cut 5 bases from V and 6 bases from J; bases unmatched to any gene: 15. Germline CDR1 reads SGHNT; CDR2 reads YENEEA. The CDR3 spans 16 residues. The CDR3 nucleotides read TGTGCCAGCAGCCCCTTCGGACAGGCTAAATTGTCTGAAGCTTTCTTT. As protein: CASSPFGQAKLSEAFF.

The chain combines TRBV7-9 with TRBJ1-6; a weak D match, TRBD1 (6 bases). Germline-derived CDR1 and CDR2 are SEHNR and FQNEAQ (reference sequence). This CDR3 has 15 residues. The V gene lost 1 base and the J gene lost 4 bases, with 8 bases spanning the gap. The CDR3 coding sequence is TGTGCCAGCAGCTTAGAAACAGGGTATAATTCACCCCTCCACTTT. This translates into CASSLETGYNSPLHF. Based on the CDR3 plus reference TRBV7-9 and TRBJ1-6, the full variable domain is DTGVSQNPRHKITKRGQNVTFRCDPISEHNRLYWYRQTLGQGPEFLTYFQNEAQLEKSRLLSDRFSAERPKGSFSTLEIQRTEQGDSAMYLCASSLETGYNSPLHFGNGTRLTVT.

The CDR3: CASSLVPNSNQPQHF. DNA for the CDR3: TGTGCCAGCAGCTTAGTCCCCAATAGCAATCAGCCCCAGCATTTT. The chain links TRBV7-2 to TRBJ1-5; D not resolved. The germline V gene has CDR1 SGHTA and CDR2 FQGNSA. This CDR3 has 15 amino acids. V was cut by 1 base and J by 0 bases, with 7 bases left in between. The variable domain in full, with the rest retrieved from reference TRBV7-2 and TRBJ1-5, is GAGVSQSPSNKVTEKGKDVELRCDPISGHTALYWYRQSLGQGLEFLIYFQGNSAPDKSGLPSDRFSAERTGGSVSTLTIQRTQQEDSAVYLCASSLVPNSNQPQHFGDGTRLSIL.

This clone was found a few times. The chain carries TRBV19 and TRBJ2-2; D perhaps matches TRBD1 (6 bases). The germline CDR1 and CDR2 sequences are LNHDA and SQIVND (reference sequence). V gave up 4 bases and J gave up 4 bases, with 10 bases separating them. The CDR3 runs 14 residues. CDR3 coding DNA: TGTGCCAGTAGTACGGACAGTATCACCGGGGAGCTGTTTTTT. This gives the protein CASSTDSITGELFF.

This clone was counted only a few times. The chain joins TRBV28 to TRBJ2-1; D may be TRBD2 (5 bases). V lost 3 bases and J lost 5, with 14 bases in between. This CDR3 comprises 15 residues. The germline V gene has CDR1 MDHEN and CDR2 SYDVKM. CDR3 nucleotides: TGTGCCAGCAGTTTCTATGAGGGAGTTAACAATGAGCAGTTCTTC. Translated: CASSFYEGVNNEQFF.

This clone was recorded at least ten times. The chain employs TRBV20-1 and TRBJ1-6, with a possible D match to TRBD1 (5 bases). CDR1 is DFQATT and CDR2 is SNEGSKA in the germline V gene (reference sequence). Trimming stripped 7 bases from V and 10 bases from J, with 14 bases between. This CDR3 spans 12 amino acids. CDR3 bases: TGCAGTGTAGACAGAAAGGAATCACCCCTCCACTTT. Translated, it gives CSVDRKESPLHF.

This clone appeared a few times. The chain employs TRBV6-1 and TRBJ2-7; maybe TRBD1 (5 bases). Between the trimmed V and J ends, which lost 2 bases and 4 bases, there was a span of 12 bases. The germline V gene has CDR1 MNHNS and CDR2 SASEGT. The CDR3 spans 14 residues. The CDR3 protein is CASSESQGYYEQYF. CDR3 nucleotides: TGTGCCAGCAGTGAATCTCAGGGTTATTACGAGCAGTACTTC.

The chain has TRBV30 and TRBJ2-3; 7 nucleotides line up with TRBD2. Germline V gene data show CDR1 as GTSNPN and CDR2 as SVGIG (reference sequence). The length of the CDR3 is 14 residues. J gave up 1 base and V 0 bases, and 1 base lay outside the gene matches. Here the CDR3 DNA reads TGTGCCTGGAGTGTAGGGAGGGGCACAGATACGCAGTATTTT. Encoded protein: CAWSVGRGTDTQYF.

The chain carries TRBV28 and TRBJ1-5; no clear D gene. The CDR3 runs to 15 residues. V lost 1 base, J lost 3 bases, and 10 bases lay in between. CDR1 and CDR2 (germline): MDHEN, SYDVKM. In DNA, the CDR3 is TGTGCCAGCAGTTTATCTCAGGTATACAATCAGCCCCAGCATTTT. Amino acid sequence: CASSLSQVYNQPQHF.

This clone occurred once. The chain recombines TRBV2 with TRBJ2-1, with D perhaps TRBD2 (6 bases). The CDR3 spans 16 residues. Germline CDR1 is SNHLY and CDR2 is FYNNEI. V was trimmed by 6 bases and J by 3 bases, leaving 18 bases between them. This chain's CDR3 is CASRRTGTSSYNEQFF. In nucleotides, the CDR3 is TGTGCCAGCAGGCGAACCGGGACTTCTAGCTACAATGAGCAGTTCTTC.

This clone came up a few times. The gene calls are TRBV28 and TRBJ2-1; either TRBD1 or TRBD2 may fit D (5 bases each). Germline V lookup: CDR1 MDHEN, CDR2 SYDVKM. The CDR3 is 13 residues long. The ends were cut back, 6 bases at V and 5 bases at J, with 11 bases in the middle. Here the CDR3 DNA reads TGTGCCAGCAGAACCGGGACGAACAATGAGCAGTTCTTC. This sequence encodes CASRTGTNNEQFF.

The chain has TRBV6-1 and TRBJ1-2, with TRBD1 identical over 7 bases. Germline-derived CDR1 and CDR2 are MNHNS and SASEGT. Trimming removed 5 bases from V and 10 bases from J; junction bases left unmatched: 7. This CDR3 has 12 residues. The CDR3 DNA follows: TGTGCCAGCAGTAAATCGGACAGGATCTACACCTTC. Protein: CASSKSDRIYTF.

Comments on this clone: The CDR3 carries no conserved terminal phenylalanine or tryptophan, so it likely arises from a read error. This rearrangement joins TRBV18 to TRBJ2-2, with D perhaps TRBD1 or TRBD2 (5 bases each). CDR3 size: 15 residues. Between the trimmed V and J ends, which lost 5 bases and 3 bases, there was a span of 13 bases. Germline-derived CDR1 and CDR2 are KGHSH and LQKENI. The chain's CDR3 is CASSVMGPDTGELFL. CDR3 coding DNA: TGTGCCAGCTCAGTGATGGGACCCGACACCGGGGAGCTGTTTCTT.

V is TRBV27 and J is TRBJ2-7; tentative D call: TRBD1 (5 bases). The V gene's germline CDR1 is MNHEY and CDR2 SMNVEV (reference sequence). The V end was cut by 3 bases, the J end by 6 bases, with 15 bases between. There are 14 residues in the CDR3. The CDR3 DNA reads as TGTGCCAGCAGTTTGGGCGGTGGGGCCAGCGAGCAGTACTTC. As protein: CASSLGGGASEQYF.